This TCR beta chain was documented in a study of T-cell memory formation after mild COVID-19. Comments on this clonotype: The antigen remains undetermined.

From the 5' RACE reads, TCRdb called clonotypes with MiXCR, one entry per CDR3 protein. The table lists 350,000 to 450,000 distinct CDR3 sequences, about 15% of them singletons. Study-level points and caveats: Later expanders leaned toward CD4+, whereas clones contracting from day 15 to 85 were balanced CD4/CD8. Memory sampled before infection contained some responding clones, suggesting cross-reactive memory joined.

CDR3 length: 16 amino acids. V lost 5 bases and J lost 2; bases outside the gene matches: 4. Germline V lookup: CDR1 SGHTA, CDR2 FQGNSA. The origin of this receptor is a man between 18 and 29 years old who had mild COVID-19 (a few samples of this study predate the infection). Cell type and time point are not known. This chain joins TRBV7-2 and TRBJ2-3, with 13 bases matching TRBD2. The sample was PBMCs or a T cell subset sorted from them (not recorded which). The CDR3, as DNA: TGTGCCAGCAGCCGAGGGACTAGCGGGGACACAGATACGCAGTATTTT. Its translation is CASSRGTSGDTDTQYF.